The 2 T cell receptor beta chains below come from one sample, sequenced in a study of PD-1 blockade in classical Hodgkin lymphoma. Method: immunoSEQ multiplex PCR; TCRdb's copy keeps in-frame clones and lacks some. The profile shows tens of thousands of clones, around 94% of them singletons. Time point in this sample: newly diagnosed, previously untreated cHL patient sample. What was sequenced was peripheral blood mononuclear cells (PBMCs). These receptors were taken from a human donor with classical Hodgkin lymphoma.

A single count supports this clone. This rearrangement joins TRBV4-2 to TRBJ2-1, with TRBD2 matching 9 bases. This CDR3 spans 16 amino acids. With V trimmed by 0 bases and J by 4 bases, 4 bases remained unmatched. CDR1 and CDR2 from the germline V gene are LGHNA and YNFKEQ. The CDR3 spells CASSQDPAGGYNEQFF. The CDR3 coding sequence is TGTGCCAGCAGCCAAGACCCGGCGGGGGGGTACAATGAGCAGTTCTTC.

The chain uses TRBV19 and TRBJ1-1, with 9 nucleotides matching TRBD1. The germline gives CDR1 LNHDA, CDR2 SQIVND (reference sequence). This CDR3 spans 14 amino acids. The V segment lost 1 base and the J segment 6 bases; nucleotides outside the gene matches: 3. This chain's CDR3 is CASSIVQGASEAFF. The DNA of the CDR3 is TGTGCCAGTAGTATAGTACAGGGGGCTTCTGAAGCTTTCTTT.